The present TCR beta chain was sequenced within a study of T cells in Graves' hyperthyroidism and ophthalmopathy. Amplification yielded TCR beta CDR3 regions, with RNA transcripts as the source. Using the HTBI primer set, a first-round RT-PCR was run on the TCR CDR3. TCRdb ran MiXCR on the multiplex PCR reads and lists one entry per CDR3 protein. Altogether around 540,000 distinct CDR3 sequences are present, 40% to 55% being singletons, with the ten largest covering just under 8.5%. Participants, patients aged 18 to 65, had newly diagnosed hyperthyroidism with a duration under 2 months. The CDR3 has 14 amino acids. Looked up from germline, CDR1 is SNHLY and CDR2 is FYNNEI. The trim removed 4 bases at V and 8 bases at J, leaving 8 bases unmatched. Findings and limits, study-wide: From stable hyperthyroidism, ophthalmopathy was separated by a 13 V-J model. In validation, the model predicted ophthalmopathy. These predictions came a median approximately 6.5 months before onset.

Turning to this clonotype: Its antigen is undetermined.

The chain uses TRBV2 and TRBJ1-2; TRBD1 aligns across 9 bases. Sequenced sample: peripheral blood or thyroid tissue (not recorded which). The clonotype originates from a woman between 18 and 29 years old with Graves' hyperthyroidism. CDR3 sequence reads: CASSAAGTGTGYTF. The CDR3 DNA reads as TGTGCCAGCAGTGCCGCCGGGACAGGGACGGGCTACACCTTC.